This TCR beta chain derives from a study of T cell repertoires in cytomegalovirus infection. Overall study: HLA-C-restricted CMV epitopes, recently identified, and well-studied HLA-B-restricted ones were used by the study. Public signatures in TCR beta pointed to CMV infection and matching HLA type. Findings and limits, study-wide: There were carriers of CMV plus the relevant HLA, and cumulative public TCR beta family frequency identified them.

The germline gives CDR1 SGHDT, CDR2 YYEEEE. The CDR3 covers 16 residues. V shed 0 bases and J 6 bases; nucleotides not matched to a gene: 7. TCRdb re-analysed the reads in MiXCR, keeping a single row per CDR3 protein. In the table there are about 63,000 distinct CDR3 sequences, over 20% of which are singletons. This clonotype was seen a handful of times. The antigen remains undetermined. The V call is TRBV5-6, the J call TRBJ1-1; 11 nucleotides match TRBD1. Sequenced here: CD8+ T cells from cultured PBMCs, sampled from culture after CMV antigen stimulation. The TCR originated in a human donor in good health (CMV status not recorded). Some clones in this sample may be carry-over from other donors' samples. Written as DNA, the CDR3 is TGTGCCAGCAGCTTGGGGGACAGGGGGTTTCTGGCTGAAGCTTTCTTT. This translates into CASSLGDRGFLAEAFF. Variable domain in full (rest from reference TRBV5-6 and TRBJ1-1): DAGVTQSPTHLIKTRGQQVTLRCSPKSGHDTVSWYQQALGQGPQFIFQYYEEEERQRGNFPDRFSGHQFPNYSSELNVNALLLGDSALYLCASSLGDRGFLAEAFFGQGTRLTVV.